The 10 T cell receptor beta chains in this list originate from one sample, sequenced in a study of blood T cell repertoires in COVID-19. Clones were read by immunoSEQ multiplex PCR, and TCRdb kept only the in-frame ones, dropping some. Of 62,000 or so clones in the sample, 78% were seen once. The sample was peripheral blood. These receptors were collected from a man between 60 and 70 years old with COVID-19, enrolled during active disease.

The chain is built from TRBV27 and TRBJ1-4; TRBD1 matches 8 bases. This CDR3 comprises 15 residues. The V gene's germline CDR1 is MNHEY and CDR2 SMNVEV (reference sequence). The V gene end was trimmed by 5 bases and the J gene end by 10 bases; junction bases not matched to a gene: 12. The CDR3 region is CASSTLQGVKGKLFF. CDR3 coding DNA: TGTGCCAGCAGTACGCTACAGGGGGTGAAGGGAAAACTGTTTTTT.

J is TRBJ2-1 and V is TRBV2; the D is unclear. The V end was cut by 8 bases, the J end by 3 bases, with 11 bases between. Germline CDR1 and CDR2: SNHLY and FYNNEI. CDR3 length: 13 residues. CDR3 bases: TGTGCCAGCGGTCAGAATTTCTACAATGAGCAGTTCTTC. Translation: CASGQNFYNEQFF.

The chain employs TRBV19 and TRBJ1-3, with D unclear. With 0 bases removed from V and 6 bases from J, the gap between germline ends came to 12 bases. This CDR3 is built from 15 residues. The germline V gene encodes CDR1 LNHDA and CDR2 SQIVND (reference sequence). The CDR3, as DNA: TGTGCCAGTAGTATAGATGTCAGTTACGAAAACACCATATATTTT. Residues: CASSIDVSYENTIYF.

The chain couples TRBV7-3 to TRBJ2-3, with 12 bases matching TRBD1. The V gene's germline CDR1 is SGHTA and CDR2 FQGTGA. Germline trimming cut 4 bases from V and 5 bases from J; bases unmatched to any gene: 4. This CDR3 contains 15 residues. Written as DNA, the CDR3 is TGTGCCAGCAGCTCGGGACAGGGGGCCGGAGATACGCAGTATTTT. Translated, it gives CASSSGQGAGDTQYF.

This chain connects TRBV5-1 to TRBJ1-1; TRBD1 matches at 7 bases. The CDR3 covers 13 residues. CDR1 is SGHRS, CDR2 YFSETQ, per germline. The V and J ends lost 2 bases and 6 bases, in that order; junction bases with no gene match: 4. CDR3 sequence: CASSLGQDAEAFF. DNA for the CDR3: TGCGCCAGCAGCTTAGGACAGGACGCTGAAGCTTTCTTT.

This clone showed up many times. The chain uses TRBV7-9 and TRBJ2-1; 9 bases align to TRBD2. V gave up 5 bases and J gave up 7 bases; unmatched junction bases: 12. CDR3 length equals 16 residues. Germline values: CDR1 SEHNR, CDR2 FQNEAQ (reference sequence). The CDR3, as DNA: TGTGCCAGCAGCCCCACCGGGCCTAGCGGGACTAATGAGCAGTTCTTC. This sequence encodes CASSPTGPSGTNEQFF.

This clone has just a few counts. The V gene is TRBV30, the J gene TRBJ2-5; 8 nucleotides line up with TRBD1. From germline, CDR1 is GTSNPN and CDR2 SVGIG (reference sequence). With V trimmed by 5 bases and J by 2 bases, 4 bases remained unmatched. The CDR3 covers 13 residues. DNA for the CDR3: TGTGCCTGGGCCCGGGACAGGCAAGAGACCCAGTACTTC. This sequence encodes CAWARDRQETQYF.

The rearrangement uses TRBV2 and TRBJ2-1, with D perhaps TRBD2 (6 bases). With 6 bases removed from V and 7 bases from J, the gap between germline ends came to 16 bases. The CDR3 extends over 14 amino acids. In germline, CDR1 is SNHLY, CDR2 FYNNEI. The CDR3, as DNA: TGTGCCAGCAGGAGTGGGGGGTTTCGAAATGAGCAGTTCTTC. Residues: CASRSGGFRNEQFF. Full variable domain (rest looked up from reference TRBV2 and TRBJ2-1): EPEVTQTPSHQVTQMGQEVILRCVPISNHLYFYWYRQILGQKVEFLVSFYNNEISEKSEIFDDQFSVERPDGSNFTLKIRSTKLEDSAMYFCASRSGGFRNEQFFGPGTRLTVL.

CDR3 nucleotide sequence: TGTGCCAGCAGAGACGACAGGGCGGGCGGCTACACCTTC. Amino acid sequence: CASRDDRAGGYTF. The rearrangement uses TRBV2 and TRBJ1-2, with 7 bases aligning to TRBD1. Germline CDR1 and CDR2: SNHLY and FYNNEI. The CDR3 is 13 amino acids. Unmatched junction bases numbered 9, after V lost 6 bases and J lost 8 bases.

The chain combines TRBV7-9 with TRBJ2-5; 8 bases are a match to TRBD1. The V and J ends lost 5 bases and 9 bases, in that order; junction bases with no gene match: 14. Germline V gene sequence: CDR1 SEHNR, CDR2 FQNEAQ (reference sequence). This CDR3 is 15 amino acids long. This chain's CDR3 is CASSPDQGAQYAQYF. The CDR3 coding sequence is TGTGCCAGCAGCCCCGACCAGGGGGCCCAATATGCCCAGTACTTC. Together with reference TRBV7-9 and TRBJ2-5, the CDR3 gives the full variable domain: DTGVSQNPRHKITKRGQNVTFRCDPISEHNRLYWYRQTLGQGPEFLTYFQNEAQLEKSRLLSDRFSAERPKGSFSTLEIQRTEQGDSAMYLCASSPDQGAQYAQYFGPGTRLLVL.